This T cell receptor beta chain stems from a study of shared clonotypes between healthy human individuals. CDR3 length: 14 residues. Germline CDR1 and CDR2: MDHEN and SYDVKM. V gave up 6 bases and J gave up 6 bases; unmatched junction bases: 11. The data were produced by immunoSEQ multiplex PCR, yet TCRdb's version contains in-frame clones alone and is incomplete. The sample consists of under 2.5 million clones, around 92% of them appearing once. This TCR derives from a man younger than 35 in good health. Some clones in this sample may be carry-over from other donors' samples. The genes are TRBV28 and TRBJ2-7, with 7 bases aligning to TRBD1. Sequencing was carried out using naive CD4+ T cells from PBMCs. Subset noted: CD45RA+ positively selected. The DNA of the CDR3 is TGTGCCAGCAGCCCGGGACAGCACCCCATCGAGCAGTACTTC. Its translation is CASSPGQHPIEQYF. The full variable domain, rest sourced from reference TRBV28 and TRBJ2-7, is DVKVTQSSRYLVKRTGEKVFLECVQDMDHENMFWYRQDPGLGLRLIYFSYDVKMKEKGDIPEGYSVSREKKERFSLILESASTNQTSMYLCASSPGQHPIEQYFGPGTRLTVT.